This TCR beta chain appears in the sequencing data of a study of OX40 agonist ivuxolimab in advanced cancers. Study at large: Enrolled patients in dose escalation had cancers that were hepatocellular carcinoma, melanoma, renal cell or head and neck cancer. Of mixed ages from about 20 to 90 and averaging approximately 60 years, the group was almost 85% male. General observations from the study: Patients who responded partially at 0.1-3.0 mg/kg showed clonal expansion ranking among the lowest.

Sequencing was performed with immunoSEQ multiplex PCR; in TCRdb, only in-frame clones are kept and a portion is missing. This sample has fewer than 75,000 clones, with about 90% found just once. V shed 0 bases and J shed 0 bases, with 9 bases lying between them. The CDR3 runs 16 residues. In germline, CDR1 is MNHEY, CDR2 SMNVEV (reference sequence). This clone occurred a few times. Its specificity is unknown. The sequence was obtained from an adult with an advanced solid tumor such as melanoma, head and neck, liver or kidney cancer. This chain uses TRBV27 with TRBJ2-1, with D hard to call. This material consisted of CD4+ or CD8+ T cells sorted from blood, taken in a trial of the OX40 agonist ivuxolimab. The CDR3 coding sequence is TGTGCCAGCAGTTTATCGGAAACCCGCTCCTACAATGAGCAGTTCTTC. Translation gives CASSLSETRSYNEQFF.